The 32 T cell receptor beta chains below come from one sample, sequenced in a study of blood T cell repertoires in COVID-19. Produced via immunoSEQ multiplex PCR; TCRdb's table is partial and in-frame only. The top ten hold 0.75% to 0.9% of the sample, which has about 200,000 clones, 86% seen once. Source material: peripheral blood. All receptors derive from a woman in her sixties or seventies with acute or convalescent COVID-19.

The rearrangement links TRBV7-2 to TRBJ2-5; TRBD1 matches 7 bases. This CDR3 is 15 amino acids long. CDR1 is SGHTA and CDR2 is FQGNSA in the germline V gene. J lost 5 bases, V lost 3 bases, and 9 bases had no gene match. The CDR3 reads CASSFGRGGQETQYF. The DNA for the CDR3 is TGTGCCAGCAGCTTCGGCCGAGGGGGCCAGGAGACCCAGTACTTC.

This rearrangement joins TRBV14 to TRBJ2-7; 9 positions agree with TRBD2. The length of the CDR3 is 14 residues. V shed 4 bases and J 4 bases; nucleotides not matched to a gene: 5. The germline gives CDR1 SGHDN, CDR2 FVKESK. The CDR3 sequence is CASSPAGGPYEQYF. DNA for the CDR3: TGTGCCAGCAGCCCGGCGGGAGGGCCGTACGAGCAGTACTTC.

The chain is built from TRBV27 and TRBJ2-1, with TRBD1 as a possible D gene (5 bases). The germline V and J ends were trimmed by 2 bases and 10 bases, with 12 bases remaining between them. The CDR3 runs to 13 residues. Germline loops: CDR1 MNHEY, CDR2 SMNVEV (reference sequence). The CDR3 reads CASSLGARQEQFF. The CDR3, as DNA: TGTGCCAGCAGTTTAGGGGCACGGCAAGAGCAGTTCTTC.

The V gene is TRBV20-1, the J gene TRBJ2-7; TRBD2 matches 12 bases. Germline V lookup: CDR1 DFQATT, CDR2 SNEGSKA (reference sequence). This CDR3 contains 16 residues. The ends lost 3 bases at V and 5 bases at J; junction bases unmatched: 11. The CDR3 loop is CSASWMASGRADEQYF. CDR3 in DNA: TGCAGTGCTAGTTGGATGGCTAGCGGGAGGGCGGACGAGCAGTACTTC.

This chain connects TRBV7-3 to TRBJ2-2; 7 nucleotides line up with TRBD1. J gave up 4 bases and V 5 bases, and 7 bases lay outside the gene matches. Germline loops: CDR1 SGHTA, CDR2 FQGTGA. The CDR3 covers 15 residues. CDR3 in amino acids: CASSPWSGGTGELFF. Here the CDR3 DNA reads TGTGCCAGCAGCCCCTGGTCAGGGGGCACCGGGGAGCTGTTTTTT.

This clone showed up just a few times. V usage is TRBV14 and J usage is TRBJ2-1; no firm D call. Germline CDR1 is SGHDN and CDR2 is FVKESK. V dropped 2 bases and J dropped 4 bases, with 15 bases sitting between them. The CDR3 is 16 amino acids. The CDR3 sequence: CASSQSPGLLYNEQFF. In DNA form, the CDR3 reads TGTGCCAGCAGCCAAAGCCCAGGCCTCCTTTACAATGAGCAGTTCTTC.

The chain is built from TRBV16 and TRBJ1-1, with a tentative D call TRBD1 (5 bases). Germline V lookup: CDR1 KGHSY, CDR2 FQNENV. The germline V and J ends were trimmed by 0 bases and 5 bases, with 10 bases remaining between them. This CDR3 is 14 amino acids long. CDR3 sequence reads: CASSQSKGVTEAFF. In DNA form, the CDR3 reads TGTGCCAGCAGCCAATCGAAAGGGGTGACTGAAGCTTTCTTT.

This sequence joins TRBV6-5 and TRBJ1-2, with 8 bases aligning to TRBD1. Germline V gene data show CDR1 as MNHEY and CDR2 as SVGAGI. The V and J ends lost 8 bases and 2 bases, in that order; junction bases with no gene match: 4. CDR3 length: 13 amino acids. This CDR3 reads CASVWTGNYGYTF. The CDR3 DNA follows: TGTGCCAGCGTCTGGACAGGGAACTATGGCTACACCTTC.

The rearrangement uses TRBV18 and TRBJ1-3; D is ambiguous. The CDR3 totals 12 residues. Per germline, CDR1 KGHSH and CDR2 LQKENI. V was trimmed by 6 bases and J by 2 bases, leaving 5 bases between them. This CDR3 reads CASSQAGNTIYF. CDR3 nucleotides: TGTGCCAGCTCCCAGGCTGGAAACACCATATATTTT.

The V gene is TRBV18, the J gene TRBJ2-7; 8 bases fit TRBD1. CDR1 and CDR2 (germline): KGHSH, LQKENI. After removal of 3 bases from V and 4 bases from J, the junction contained 5 bases not matched to a gene. This CDR3 is 14 amino acids long. The CDR3 reads CASSPTRQGYEQYF. CDR3 DNA sequence: TGTGCCAGCTCACCCACGCGACAGGGGTACGAGCAGTACTTC.

The chain is built from TRBV29-1 and TRBJ2-1, with 8 bases aligning to TRBD1. J gave up 0 bases and V 2 bases, and 9 bases lay outside the gene matches. The germline V gene encodes CDR1 SQVTM and CDR2 ANQGSEA. CDR3 length: 17 amino acids. In DNA, the CDR3 is TGCAGCGTTGAATTTAGGGACAGGCCTAGCTCCTACAATGAGCAGTTCTTC. This sequence encodes CSVEFRDRPSSYNEQFF.

This clone was counted between two and nine times. V and J are TRBV29-1 and TRBJ1-1; 7 positions match TRBD1. J gave up 6 bases and V 6 bases, and 13 bases lay outside the gene matches. The CDR3 loop spans 14 amino acids. Germline values: CDR1 SQVTM, CDR2 ANQGSEA. The CDR3 sequence: CSVLTGSYDAEAFF. The CDR3 bases are TGCAGCGTGCTGACAGGGAGTTATGACGCTGAAGCTTTCTTT.

This clone has a handful of counts. This chain connects TRBV12-3 or TRBV12-4 to TRBJ1-2; a weak D match, TRBD1 (5 bases). The CDR3 has 13 residues. Trimming cost V 5 bases and J 0 bases, with 7 bases left between them. The CDR3 is CASSGGANYGYTF. In DNA form, the CDR3 reads TGTGCCAGCAGTGGAGGGGCTAACTATGGCTACACCTTC.

The CDR3 region is CASSFNSGEGGTEAFF. In nucleotides, the CDR3 is TGCGCCAGCAGCTTCAACTCGGGGGAGGGTGGCACTGAAGCTTTCTTT. The chain uses TRBV5-1 and TRBJ1-1; perhaps TRBD1 as D (5 bases). Germline V gene sequence: CDR1 SGHRS, CDR2 YFSETQ. The CDR3 sequence is 16 residues long. V lost 2 bases to trimming and J lost 4 bases, with 18 bases between them.

This chain uses TRBV2 with TRBJ2-5; 11 bases are a match to TRBD2. CDR1 and CDR2 from the germline V gene are SNHLY and FYNNEI. The V gene end was trimmed by 5 bases and the J gene end by 2 bases; junction bases not matched to a gene: 4. The CDR3 consists of 15 residues. The CDR3 loop reads CASSQRLAGQETQYF. CDR3 bases: TGTGCCAGCAGTCAAAGACTAGCGGGACAAGAGACCCAGTACTTC. Using reference TRBV2 and TRBJ2-5 for the parts outside the CDR3, the full variable domain is EPEVTQTPSHQVTQMGQEVILRCVPISNHLYFYWYRQILGQKVEFLVSFYNNEISEKSEIFDDQFSVERPDGSNFTLKIRSTKLEDSAMYFCASSQRLAGQETQYFGPGTRLLVL.

The sample holds a few counts of this clone. The CDR3 sequence: CASSQGGRQFYGYTF. The DNA for the CDR3 is TGTGCCAGCAGCCAGGGAGGGAGACAATTCTATGGCTACACCTTC. This chain connects TRBV3-1 (or the pseudogene TRBV3-2) to TRBJ1-2; D call uncertain. Trimming took 3 bases from V and 4 from J, leaving 15 bases between them. The CDR3 consists of 15 residues. Germline values: CDR1 LGHDT, CDR2 YNNKEL (reference sequence).

DNA of the CDR3: TGTGCCAGCAGCTTTCGGGACTTAAACAATGAGCAGTTCTTC. Protein product: CASSFRDLNNEQFF. The chain employs TRBV7-9 and TRBJ2-1; D is possibly TRBD2 (6 bases). The ends were cut back, 3 bases at V and 5 bases at J, with 11 bases in the middle. This CDR3 is built from 14 residues. Germline CDR1 and CDR2: SEHNR and FQNEAQ (reference sequence). The full variable domain, completed using reference TRBV7-9 and TRBJ2-1, is DTGVSQNPRHKITKRGQNVTFRCDPISEHNRLYWYRQTLGQGPEFLTYFQNEAQLEKSRLLSDRFSAERPKGSFSTLEIQRTEQGDSAMYLCASSFRDLNNEQFFGPGTRLTVL.

The V and J genes are TRBV15 and TRBJ1-1, with D unclear. Germline V lookup: CDR1 LNHNV, CDR2 YYDKDF (reference sequence). V dropped 5 bases and J dropped 4 bases, with 17 bases sitting between them. The CDR3 is made up of 15 amino acids. CDR3 coding DNA: TGTGCCACCAGCGGCGGAGGGCGACTTAGCACTGAAGCTTTCTTT. This sequence encodes CATSGGGRLSTEAFF.

The chain has TRBV7-2 and TRBJ1-2; D is possibly TRBD1 (6 bases). This CDR3 region has 14 residues. The V gene lost 2 bases and the J gene lost 6 bases, with 13 bases spanning the gap. The V gene's germline CDR1 is SGHTA and CDR2 FQGNSA. CDR3 loop: CASSLNRVADGYTF. In nucleotides, the CDR3 is TGTGCCAGCAGCTTAAACAGGGTGGCGGATGGCTACACCTTC.

The table lists this clone with a count of one. The chain's CDR3 is CASSLAGARQGRETQYF. The CDR3 DNA is TGTGCCAGCAGCTTAGCTGGGGCTCGACAGGGACGAGAGACCCAGTACTTC. V and J are TRBV7-2 and TRBJ2-5, with 7 bases matching TRBD1. CDR3 length: 17 amino acids. CDR1 and CDR2 (germline): SGHTA, FQGNSA. V was clipped by 0 bases and J by 4 bases; unmatched bases: 11. The complete variable domain, with remaining parts taken from reference TRBV7-2 and TRBJ2-5, reads GAGVSQSPSNKVTEKGKDVELRCDPISGHTALYWYRQSLGQGLEFLIYFQGNSAPDKSGLPSDRFSAERTGGSVSTLTIQRTQQEDSAVYLCASSLAGARQGRETQYFGPGTRLLVL.

The rearrangement uses TRBV19 and TRBJ2-5, with D possibly matching TRBD1 (5 bases). The V end was cut by 7 bases, the J end by 0 bases, with 12 bases between. The CDR3 is 14 amino acids. Per germline, CDR1 LNHDA and CDR2 SQIVND (reference sequence). CDR3 bases: TGTGCCAGTACCGCGAACAGGTACCAAGAGACCCAGTACTTC. Residues: CASTANRYQETQYF.

This rearrangement joins TRBV19 to TRBJ1-1, with D unresolved. The CDR3 consists of 14 residues. Germline CDR1 LNHDA, CDR2 SQIVND (reference sequence). Trimming cost V 5 bases and J 5 bases, with 15 bases left between them. The CDR3 here is CASSPLRVGTEAFF. As DNA, the CDR3 is TGTGCCAGTAGTCCTTTGAGGGTGGGAACTGAAGCTTTCTTT.

The V and J genes are TRBV7-8 and TRBJ1-4; 7 nucleotides align to TRBD1. Per germline, CDR1 SGHVS and CDR2 FQNEAQ. This CDR3 is built from 15 residues. The V segment lost 5 bases and the J segment 8 bases; nucleotides outside the gene matches: 11. The CDR3, as DNA: TGTGCCAGCAGCCCCGGACAGGTGAACGAGGAAAAACTGTTTTTT. Residues: CASSPGQVNEEKLFF.

This chain uses TRBV18 with TRBJ1-3; D is perhaps TRBD1 (6 bases). Trimming stripped 0 bases from V and 3 bases from J, with 24 bases between. The CDR3 is 20 amino acids. The germline V gene has CDR1 KGHSH and CDR2 LQKENI. The chain's CDR3 is CASSPPGPRRGTRGGNTIYF. The CDR3 DNA follows: TGTGCCAGCTCACCACCGGGGCCCCGCAGGGGAACAAGAGGTGGAAACACCATATATTTT.

V is TRBV5-8 and J is TRBJ1-5; D unclear. Trimming stripped 0 bases from V and 5 bases from J, with 12 bases between. The CDR3 covers 15 residues. Germline values: CDR1 SGHTS, CDR2 YDEGEE. The DNA of the CDR3 is TGTGCCAGCAGCTTGGGCTCAAGGGAGGATCAGCCCCAGCATTTT. Protein product: CASSLGSREDQPQHF.

The chain recombines TRBV6-5 with TRBJ2-7; 9 bases are a match to TRBD1. The CDR3 sequence is 15 residues long. The J segment lost 1 base and the V segment lost 7 bases, leaving 8 bases of the junction unmatched. Looked up from germline, CDR1 is MNHEY and CDR2 is SVGAGI. In DNA, the CDR3 is TGTGCCAGCACCCCTACGGGACAGGGTTCCTACGAGCAGTACTTC. Translating it yields CASTPTGQGSYEQYF.

The chain employs TRBV5-6 and TRBJ2-7, with TRBD2 matching over 8 bases. The V and J ends lost 7 bases and 4 bases, in that order; junction bases with no gene match: 4. The CDR3 has 12 residues. Germline loops: CDR1 SGHDT, CDR2 YYEEEE. CDR3 DNA: TGTGCCAGCTCGGGGGGGCGTTACGAGCAGTACTTC. This gives the protein CASSGGRYEQYF.

The V gene is TRBV6-4, the J gene TRBJ1-1; tentative D call: TRBD1 (5 bases). V was trimmed by 5 bases and J by 1 base, leaving 8 bases between them. Germline V CDR1 and CDR2: MRHNA, SNTAGT. The CDR3 loop spans 13 amino acids. CDR3 protein: CASSQGPNTEAFF. CDR3 in DNA: TGTGCCAGCAGTCAGGGCCCGAACACTGAAGCTTTCTTT.

V is TRBV7-8 and J is TRBJ2-5; TRBD1 matches 7 bases. The germline gives CDR1 SGHVS, CDR2 FQNEAQ. J gave up 5 bases and V 3 bases, and 3 bases lay outside the gene matches. The CDR3 totals 13 residues. The CDR3 here is CASSFTGEETQYF. In DNA, the CDR3 is TGTGCCAGCAGCTTCACAGGGGAGGAGACCCAGTACTTC.

This clone was counted only a few times. V is TRBV5-1 and J is TRBJ1-4, with 7 bases aligning to TRBD1. CDR3 length: 15 residues. CDR1 and CDR2 (germline): SGHRS, YFSETQ. V was clipped by 0 bases and J by 8 bases; unmatched bases: 7. The CDR3, as DNA: TGCGCCAGCAGCTTGGGGAGGCAGGGGGTCGAAAAACTGTTTTTT. This translates into CASSLGRQGVEKLFF.

CDR3 in amino acids: CASRTLTAEAFF. The CDR3 DNA is TGTGCCAGCAGGACGCTTACAGCTGAAGCTTTCTTT. The genes are TRBV6-5 and TRBJ1-1; D uncertain. The CDR3 contains 12 residues. Trimming removed 6 bases at V and 6 bases at J, with 11 bases between. The V gene's germline CDR1 is MNHEY and CDR2 SVGAGI.

The chain uses TRBV3-1 (or the pseudogene TRBV3-2) and TRBJ2-3; D is unclear. This CDR3 is 11 amino acids long. Trimming stripped 8 bases from V and 2 bases from J, with 5 bases between. CDR1 and CDR2 (germline): LGHDT, YNNKEL (reference sequence). The CDR3 coding sequence is TGTGCCAGCTCCCACACAGATACGCAGTATTTT. Its protein is CASSHTDTQYF.